A single sample is the source of the 11 T cell receptor beta chains below, sequenced in a study of CD8 T cells in ankylosing spondylitis. Whole-study findings and limits: Several highly homologous variants formed a TCR beta motif that appeared characteristic of ankylosing spondylitis blood.

These receptors have no known antigen. Via MiXCR, TCRdb re-called the 5' RACE reads, giving one row per CDR3 protein. Among 450,000 to 550,000 distinct CDR3 sequences listed, roughly 5.2% were seen once. The specimen was blood, either unsorted or a sorted T cell fraction (not recorded which). These receptors were taken from a male donor with ankylosing spondylitis.

This clonotype came up many times. The chain joins TRBV20-1 to TRBJ2-2, with TRBD2 matching 8 bases. The V segment lost 3 bases and the J segment 6 bases; nucleotides outside the gene matches: 12. The CDR3 covers 16 residues. Germline values: CDR1 DFQATT, CDR2 SNEGSKA (reference sequence). Written as DNA, the CDR3 is TGCAGTGCTAGGGGGGGGGGGACTAGGTCACCCGGGGAGCTGTTTTTT. This gives the protein CSARGGGTRSPGELFF.

This clonotype was observed a few times. The CDR3 loop reads CSARDKARGTGGYEQYF. Written as DNA, the CDR3 is TGCAGTGCTAGAGATAAGGCTAGGGGGACAGGCGGTTACGAGCAGTACTTC. V gene TRBV20-1 combines with J gene TRBJ2-7; 8 bases match TRBD1. This CDR3 is built from 17 residues. Germline-derived CDR1 and CDR2 are DFQATT and SNEGSKA (reference sequence). The V gene end was trimmed by 0 bases and the J gene end by 4 bases; junction bases not matched to a gene: 14.

This clonotype came up many times. DNA of the CDR3: TGTGCCAGCAGCCTTAGGGTCCAGGGGGCTGCCGGGGAGCTGTTTTTT. Translated: CASSLRVQGAAGELFF. V gene TRBV9 combines with J gene TRBJ2-2; 8 bases fit TRBD1. CDR1 and CDR2 from the germline V gene are SGDLS and YYNGEE. This CDR3 has 16 amino acids. Unmatched junction bases numbered 11, after V lost 4 bases and J lost 6 bases.

Ten or more counts support this clonotype. V gene TRBV5-1 combines with J gene TRBJ2-7; 7 positions agree with TRBD1. This CDR3 is built from 14 residues. With V trimmed by 3 bases and J by 6 bases, 9 bases remained unmatched. Per the germline V gene, CDR1 is SGHRS and CDR2 is YFSETQ. CDR3 in amino acids: CASSSDRVQGEQYF. In DNA form, the CDR3 reads TGCGCCAGCAGCTCAGACAGGGTTCAGGGCGAGCAGTACTTC.

There are many counts of this clonotype. Germline and junction disagree at one end, which may indicate a read error. The chain combines TRBV7-7 with TRBJ2-3; 10 bases match TRBD1. This CDR3 is built from 15 residues. Germline V gene sequence: CDR1 SSHAT, CDR2 FNYEAQ (reference sequence). CDR3 bases: TGTGCTAGCAGCTTAGGGACAGGGGCCACAGATACGCAGTATTTT. Translated: CASSLGTGATDTQYF.

In its sample, this clonotype was seen many times. The chain uses TRBV6-5 and TRBJ2-2; TRBD2 agrees at 7 bases. This CDR3 region has 17 residues. Germline CDR1 reads MNHEY; CDR2 reads SVGAGI. The junction had 9 bases not matched to a gene; V was cut back by 0 bases and J by 5 bases. The CDR3 region is CASSYSRAGWYTGELFF. The CDR3 nucleotides are TGTGCCAGCAGTTACTCGAGAGCGGGATGGTATACCGGGGAGCTGTTTTTT.

This clonotype has at least ten counts. V and J are TRBV11-2 and TRBJ1-2; no reliable D call. V lost 3 bases and J 6 bases, leaving 8 bases between the germline ends. Germline-derived CDR1 and CDR2 are SGHAT and FQNNGV. This CDR3 region has 12 residues. Written as DNA, the CDR3 is TGTGCCAGCAGCTTCGGCGAGGATGGCTACACCTTC. It specifies CASSFGEDGYTF.

Ten or more counts support this clonotype. The V call is TRBV5-1, the J call TRBJ2-7; D gene ambiguous. From germline, CDR1 is SGHRS and CDR2 YFSETQ. There are 13 residues in the CDR3. Between the trimmed V and J ends, which lost 4 bases and 2 bases, there was a span of 10 bases. The CDR3 protein is CASSPNSPYEQYF. CDR3 nucleotides: TGCGCCAGCAGCCCTAACAGTCCCTACGAGCAGTACTTC. Filled out from reference TRBV5-1 and TRBJ2-7, the complete variable domain reads KAGVTQTPRYLIKTRGQQVTLSCSPISGHRSVSWYQQTPGQGLQFLFEYFSETQRNKGNFPGRFSGRQFSNSRSEMNVSTLELGDSALYLCASSPNSPYEQYFGPGTRLTVT.

This clonotype showed up many times. The CDR3 nucleotides are TGTGCCAGCAGCCATACACAGGGGATATGGTATGGCTACACCTTC. It codes for CASSHTQGIWYGYTF. V gene TRBV12-3 or TRBV12-4 combines with J gene TRBJ1-2; TRBD1 matches 7 bases. J lost 5 bases, V lost 6 bases, and 12 bases had no gene match. The CDR3 is made up of 15 amino acids.

This chain uses TRBV20-1 with TRBJ1-5; unclear D gene. V lost 2 bases to trimming and J lost 4 bases, with 9 bases between them. The CDR3 is 13 residues long. CDR1 is DFQATT and CDR2 is SNEGSKA in the germline V gene (reference sequence). The CDR3 sequence is CSARPQLNQPQHF. The CDR3 DNA sequence: TGCAGTGCTAGACCGCAGTTAAATCAGCCCCAGCATTTT.

This clonotype was seen repeatedly, ten times or more. The chain combines TRBV7-2 with TRBJ2-7; D gene uncertain. The CDR3 runs 12 residues. Germline V gene data show CDR1 as SGHTA and CDR2 as FQGNSA. V shed 8 bases and J shed 4 bases, with 12 bases lying between them. CDR3 amino acids: CASGRRGYEQYF. The CDR3 DNA follows: TGTGCCAGCGGACGGCGAGGTTACGAGCAGTACTTC.